This T cell receptor beta chain originates from a study of blood T cell repertoires in COVID-19 (dated by TCRdb to the early 2020s). Concerning the study at large: Samples covering the acute and convalescent phases of COVID-19 were provided by collaborators in the United States, Italy and Spain. The prospective study material was composed of cDNA or gDNA derived from T cells, B-cell-depleted T cells, or PBMCs. Deeply sampled blood TCRbeta repertoires from subjects exposed to, actively infected with, or recovered from COVID-19 were included in the dataset. Samples were obtained from the ongoing ImmuneRACE study (first 160 participants) and from some 1,200 subjects provided by 6 global collaborators. Where available, HLA class I and class II types were obtained from metadata supplied by the sample provider rather than from assay-based typing. Nearly every sample came with metadata listing a de-identified subject ID, COVID-19 status, age in years and sex. The repertoires were released in a freely available public database intended as a resource for research on the immune response to SARS-CoV-2. What the research found in general, with its limitations: The quantity of clinical and demographic metadata differed by source and by participant and was supplied without curation.

TCRbeta CDR3 regions were amplified from genomic DNA by means of the immunoSEQ Assay, a bias-controlled multiplex PCR. The original pipeline was this. The number of nucleated cells in each sample was estimated from the amplification of reference gene primers within the assay. To quantify the absolute abundance of each unique TCRbeta CDR3 rearrangement, sequence reads were collapsed and filtered. For each sample, productive Simpson clonality was calculated as the square root of Simpson's diversity index over productive rearrangements. The immuneACCESS repertoire file appears here via TCRdb, limited to in-frame rearrangements. These files lack a portion of the clones; in checked studies, under half of the deficit traces to unresolved V genes, and the cause of the others is not known. V, J and clone size are taken as reported in that table, and D and trimming were inferred from the DNA itself. The sample contains approximately 210,000 clones, about 91% of them found a single time. The ten largest account for under 1.5% of the sample.

About this clone itself: Its antigen has not been determined. The input lacks base qualities; no much larger clone sits a single base away.

Each collaborating institution followed its own protocols to collect whole blood in K2EDTA tubes. For TCRbeta analysis, collaborators shipped samples in one of three forms: frozen whole blood, isolated PBMCs, or DNA extracted from either of those sample types. The CDR3 measures 11 amino acids from cysteine to phenylalanine. This entry keeps only the CDR3 DNA: 33 bases, framed from base 1. CDR1 is given as SGHRS and CDR2 as YFSETQ, both from the germline V gene. Relative to germline, V is 1 base shorter and J is 10 bases shorter, with 6 bases between their ends. Recombination linked TRBV5-1 to TRBJ2-1, with a tentative D gene TRBD2 over 5 matching bases. The receptor was isolated from a young man with acute or convalescent COVID-19. The sample consisted of peripheral blood. In nucleotide form, the sequence is TGCGCCAGCAGCTTGTGGGAGGAGCAGTTCTTC. Its protein is CASSLWEEQFF.